The T cell receptor beta chain described here comes from a study of T cells in Graves' hyperthyroidism and ophthalmopathy. Trimming took 0 bases from V and 2 from J, leaving 9 bases between them. Germline assignment: CDR1 SGHRS and CDR2 YFSETQ. The CDR3 is 14 amino acids. It was RNA transcripts that yielded the amplified TCR beta CDR3 regions. First-round RT-PCR targeting the TCR CDR3 was performed with the HTBI primer set. TCRdb redid the calling of the multiplex PCR reads with MiXCR, one entry per CDR3 protein. Among roughly 360,000 distinct CDR3 sequences listed, approximately 13% were seen once. Fresh peripheral blood, about 10 ml of it, supplied the PBMCs. This clonotype has at least ten counts.

This clonotype originated in a man aged 25-40 years with Graves' hyperthyroidism that later progressed to Graves' ophthalmopathy. This chain joins TRBV5-1 and TRBJ2-7; tentative D call: TRBD1 (5 bases). The sequenced sample consisted of blood. CDR3 protein: CASSLGVRAYEQYF. CDR3 DNA sequence: TGCGCCAGCAGCTTGGGAGTCAGGGCCTACGAGCAGTACTTC.